This T cell receptor (beta chain) was identified in a study of OX40 agonist ivuxolimab in advanced cancers. Per the germline V gene, CDR1 is MDHEN and CDR2 is SYDVKM. The V gene lost 1 base and the J gene lost 0 bases, with 12 bases spanning the gap. The CDR3 sequence is 16 residues long. Assay: immunoSEQ multiplex PCR; the TCRdb copy retains only in-frame clones and omits some. The sample contains around 31,000 clones, approximately 80% of which appear only once. The gene calls are TRBV28 and TRBJ1-2; D possibly corresponds to TRBD1 (5 bases). This TCR was recovered from an adult with an advanced solid tumor such as melanoma, head and neck, liver or kidney cancer. The input for sequencing was CD4+ or CD8+ T cells sorted from blood, taken in a trial of the OX40 agonist ivuxolimab. This CDR3 reads CASSLFTGAANYGYTF. CDR3 in DNA: TGTGCCAGCAGTTTATTTACTGGGGCAGCTAACTATGGCTACACCTTC.